These 5 T cell receptor beta chains were sequenced from one sample in a study of blood T cell repertoires in COVID-19. Some clones are missing from TCRdb's copy, which holds only in-frame ones; the method was immunoSEQ multiplex PCR. This sample has roughly 100,000 clones, with roughly 81% found just once. The sample comprised peripheral blood. These TCRs come from an elderly man with COVID-19, enrolled during active disease.

This rearrangement joins TRBV9 to TRBJ2-3, with D perhaps TRBD2 (6 bases). The CDR3 length is 13 residues. The ends were cut back, 2 bases at V and 5 bases at J, with 9 bases in the middle. Per the germline V gene, CDR1 is SGDLS and CDR2 is YYNGEE. The CDR3 region is CASSVGTGDTQYF. CDR3 bases: TGTGCCAGCAGCGTGGGGACTGGAGATACGCAGTATTTT.

The V gene is TRBV5-1, the J gene TRBJ2-3; 11 bases map to TRBD2. The CDR3 runs to 15 residues. Per the germline V gene, CDR1 is SGHRS and CDR2 is YFSETQ. Germline trimming cut 1 base from V and 5 bases from J; bases unmatched to any gene: 3. This CDR3 reads CASSLTSGSQDTQYF. The CDR3 DNA follows: TGCGCCAGCAGCTTGACTAGCGGGAGTCAAGATACGCAGTATTTT.

The chain joins TRBV6-5 to TRBJ2-7; the D is unclear. Germline V gene data show CDR1 as MNHEY and CDR2 as SVGAGI. Trimming removed 5 bases at V and 3 bases at J, with 8 bases between. This CDR3 contains 12 residues. CDR3 in amino acids: CASSPNNYEQYF. The CDR3 nucleotides are TGTGCCAGCAGTCCCAACAACTACGAGCAGTACTTC.

The V and J genes are TRBV6-2 or TRBV6-3 and TRBJ1-6, with 8 bases matching TRBD1. Unmatched junction bases numbered 3, after V lost 6 bases and J lost 5 bases. Germline assignment: CDR1 MNHEY and CDR2 SVGEGT. The length of the CDR3 is 14 residues. The CDR3 spells CASSLGQDNSPLHF. The CDR3 DNA sequence: TGTGCCAGCAGCTTGGGACAGGATAATTCACCCCTCCACTTT.

The DNA for the CDR3 is TGTGCCAGCAGCCAAGATAGCGCCCACGACAGGGGGCTCGGTGGCTACACCTTC. It codes for CASSQDSAHDRGLGGYTF. The chain is built from TRBV3-1 (or the pseudogene TRBV3-2) and TRBJ1-2, with 10 bases lining up with TRBD1. Germline V gives CDR1 LGHDT, CDR2 YNNKEL (reference sequence). This CDR3 comprises 18 residues. V lost 0 bases, J lost 7 bases, and 14 bases stayed unmatched.